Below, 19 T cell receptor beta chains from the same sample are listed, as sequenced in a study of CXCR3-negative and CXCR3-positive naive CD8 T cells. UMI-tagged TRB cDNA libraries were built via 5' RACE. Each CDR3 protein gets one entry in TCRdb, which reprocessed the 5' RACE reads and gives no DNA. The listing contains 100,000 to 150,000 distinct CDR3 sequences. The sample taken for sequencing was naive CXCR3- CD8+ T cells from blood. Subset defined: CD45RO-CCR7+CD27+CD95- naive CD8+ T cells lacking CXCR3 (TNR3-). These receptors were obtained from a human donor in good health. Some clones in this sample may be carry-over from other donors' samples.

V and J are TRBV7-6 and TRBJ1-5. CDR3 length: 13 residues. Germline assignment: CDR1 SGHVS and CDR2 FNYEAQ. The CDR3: CASSLEQNQPQHF.

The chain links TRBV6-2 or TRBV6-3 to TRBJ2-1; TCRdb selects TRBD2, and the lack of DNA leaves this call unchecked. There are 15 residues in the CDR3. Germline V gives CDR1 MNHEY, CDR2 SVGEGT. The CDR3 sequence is CASSYSGPEYNEQFF.

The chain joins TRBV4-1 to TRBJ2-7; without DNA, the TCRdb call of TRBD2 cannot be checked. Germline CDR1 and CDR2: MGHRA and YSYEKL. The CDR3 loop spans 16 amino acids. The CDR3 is CASSQDGTSGTYEQYF.

CDR3 amino acids: CASYGTPHYNEQFF. V usage is TRBV6-2 or TRBV6-3 and J usage is TRBJ2-1; TCRdb's D call of TRBD2 is untestable without DNA. This CDR3 is 14 amino acids long. Germline V gives CDR1 MNHEY, CDR2 SVGEGT.

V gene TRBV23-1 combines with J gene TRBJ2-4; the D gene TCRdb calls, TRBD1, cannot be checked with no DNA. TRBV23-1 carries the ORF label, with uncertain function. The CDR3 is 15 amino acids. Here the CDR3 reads CASSPDRGAKNIQYF.

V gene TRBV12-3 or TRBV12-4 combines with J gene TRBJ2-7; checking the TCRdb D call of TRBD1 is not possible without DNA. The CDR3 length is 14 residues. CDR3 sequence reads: CASSGGGHSYEQYF.

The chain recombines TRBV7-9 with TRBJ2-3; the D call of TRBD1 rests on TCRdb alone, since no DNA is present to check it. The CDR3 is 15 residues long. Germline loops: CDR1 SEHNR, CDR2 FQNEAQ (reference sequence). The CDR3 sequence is CASSSPQGLTDTQYF. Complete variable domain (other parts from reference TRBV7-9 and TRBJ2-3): DTGVSQNPRHKITKRGQNVTFRCDPISEHNRLYWYRQTLGQGPEFLTYFQNEAQLEKSRLLSDRFSAERPKGSFSTLEIQRTEQGDSAMYLCASSSPQGLTDTQYFGPGTRLTVL.

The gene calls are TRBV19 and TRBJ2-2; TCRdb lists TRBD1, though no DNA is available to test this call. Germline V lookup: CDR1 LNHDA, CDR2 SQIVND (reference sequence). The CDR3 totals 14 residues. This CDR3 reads CASLWGGDTGELFF.

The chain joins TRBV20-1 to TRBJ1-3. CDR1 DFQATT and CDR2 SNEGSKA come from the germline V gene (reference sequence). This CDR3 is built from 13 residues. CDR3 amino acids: CSARDLSGNTIYF.

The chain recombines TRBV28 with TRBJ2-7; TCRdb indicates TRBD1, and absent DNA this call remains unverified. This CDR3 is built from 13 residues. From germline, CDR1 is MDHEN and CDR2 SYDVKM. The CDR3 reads CATSGTASYEQYF.

The CDR3 sequence is CASSYTSGSLYNEQFF. V is TRBV12-3 or TRBV12-4 and J is TRBJ2-1; no DNA is available, so the TRBD2 call from TCRdb remains unchecked. This CDR3 has 16 amino acids.

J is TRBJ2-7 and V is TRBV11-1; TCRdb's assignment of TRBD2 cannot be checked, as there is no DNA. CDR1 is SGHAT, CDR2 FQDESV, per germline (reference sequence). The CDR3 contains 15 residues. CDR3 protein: CASSLASGSSYEQYF.

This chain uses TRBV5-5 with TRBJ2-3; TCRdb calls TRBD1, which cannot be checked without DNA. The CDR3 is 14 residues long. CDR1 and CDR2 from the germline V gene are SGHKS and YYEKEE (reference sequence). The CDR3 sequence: CASSLTGIPDTQYF.

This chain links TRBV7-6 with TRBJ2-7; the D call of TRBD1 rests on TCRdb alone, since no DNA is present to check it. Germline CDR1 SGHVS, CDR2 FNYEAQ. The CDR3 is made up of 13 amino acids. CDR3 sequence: CASSAGTAYEQYF.

The CDR3 spells CSVEDSGQVEQFF. The chain has TRBV29-1 and TRBJ2-1; TCRdb's D call of TRBD1 is untestable without DNA. Germline V lookup: CDR1 SQVTM, CDR2 ANQGSEA. The CDR3 runs to 13 residues.

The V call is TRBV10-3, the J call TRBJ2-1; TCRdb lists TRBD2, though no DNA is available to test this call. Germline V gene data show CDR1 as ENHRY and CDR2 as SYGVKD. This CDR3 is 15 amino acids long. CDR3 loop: CAISEAAGGNNEQFF.

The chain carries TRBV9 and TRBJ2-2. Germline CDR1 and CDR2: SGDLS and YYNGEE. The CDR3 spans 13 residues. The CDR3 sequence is CASSVVGAGELFF.

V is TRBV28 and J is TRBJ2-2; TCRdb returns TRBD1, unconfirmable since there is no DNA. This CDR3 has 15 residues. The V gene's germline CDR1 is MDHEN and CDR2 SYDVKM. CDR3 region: CASRKQGSNTGELFF.

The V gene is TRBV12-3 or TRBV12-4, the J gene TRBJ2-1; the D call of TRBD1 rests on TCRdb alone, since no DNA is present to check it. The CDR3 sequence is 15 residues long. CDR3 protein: CASSPTPLSYNEQFF.